This entry describes one TCR beta chain. Its antigen remains unidentified. This specimen belongs to a study of T-cell reconstitution after alpha-beta-depleted transplantation in children. Preparation of the TCRbeta library involved a method that used unique molecular identifiers. TCRdb re-derived calls from the PCR reads in MiXCR, one entry per CDR3 protein. The repertoire has 350,000 to 500,000 distinct CDR3 sequences, roughly two fifths of them found once; the top ten carry approximately 30%. Germline V lookup: CDR1 LNHNV, CDR2 YYDKDF (reference sequence). This CDR3 has 17 amino acids. V was trimmed by 0 bases and J by 0 bases, leaving 12 bases between them. Overall study results and limits: One year after transplant, T-cell counts and diversity came mostly from newly produced T cells.

The source material was PBMCs, sampled before TCRalphabeta/CD19-depleted stem cell transplant. This rearrangement joins TRBV15 to TRBJ1-3, with D uncertain. The origin of this receptor is a girl aged 2 to 9 with aplastic anemia, due to receive a stem cell transplant. The chain's CDR3 is CATSRDQGLDSGNTIYF. The CDR3 nucleotides read TGTGCCACCAGCAGAGATCAAGGGCTCGACTCTGGAAACACCATATATTTT.